These 30 T cell receptor beta chains share one sample of origin, sequenced in a study of blood T cell repertoires in COVID-19. Profiling relied on immunoSEQ multiplex PCR, and the TCRdb table lists in-frame clones only, not all of them. The sample lists 380,000 or so clones; 80% to 90% were seen once. Sequences were obtained from peripheral blood. All receptors derive from a man aged 35 to 55 with acute or convalescent COVID-19.

The table lists this clone with a few counts. V and J are TRBV9 and TRBJ2-7, with D possibly matching TRBD1 (5 bases). The V end was cut by 0 bases, the J end by 2 bases, with 12 bases between. CDR1 is SGDLS, CDR2 YYNGEE, per germline. The CDR3 is made up of 15 amino acids. CDR3 sequence (DNA): TGTGCCAGCAGCGTAGGTTCAGGGCACCCCTACGAGCAGTACTTC. Protein sequence: CASSVGSGHPYEQYF.

The V gene is TRBV5-4, the J gene TRBJ1-4; TRBD1 aligns across 7 bases. This CDR3 has 16 amino acids. J was trimmed by 0 bases and V by 5 bases; bases with no gene match: 7. Germline-derived CDR1 and CDR2 are SGHNT and YYREEE (reference sequence). CDR3 sequence: CASSSWGQPTNEKLFF. CDR3 sequence (DNA): TGTGCCAGCAGTTCATGGGGACAGCCAACTAATGAAAAACTGTTTTTT.

This chain links TRBV7-3 with TRBJ2-1; D may be TRBD1 (6 bases). The germline V and J ends were trimmed by 5 bases and 8 bases, with 16 bases remaining between them. The CDR3 totals 14 residues. Looked up from germline, CDR1 is SGHTA and CDR2 is FQGTGA. The CDR3 region has the DNA TGTGCCAGCAGCGTAGACAGGCGGGTCGATGAGCAGTTCTTC. Its protein is CASSVDRRVDEQFF. Looking up the rest from reference TRBV7-3 and TRBJ2-1 gives the full variable domain: GAGVSQTPSNKVTEKGKYVELRCDPISGHTALYWYRQSLGQGPEFLIYFQGTGAADDSGLPNDRFFAVRPEGSVSTLKIQRTERGDSAVYLCASSVDRRVDEQFFGPGTRLTVL.

The rearrangement joins TRBV28 to TRBJ2-1; possible D gene TRBD1, 6 bases. Trimming pared 5 bases from V and 8 bases from J, leaving 19 bases between. The CDR3 sequence is 15 residues long. CDR1 MDHEN and CDR2 SYDVKM come from the germline V gene. The CDR3 loop reads CASSRLSGQHHEQFF. The CDR3 nucleotides are TGTGCCAGCAGTCGGCTCAGTGGACAGCACCATGAGCAGTTCTTC.

The chain joins TRBV5-4 to TRBJ2-3; D remains ambiguous. The length of the CDR3 is 10 residues. Trimming took 7 bases from V and 5 from J, leaving 5 bases between them. Germline V CDR1 and CDR2: SGHNT, YYREEE (reference sequence). The DNA for the CDR3 is TGTGCCAGCGGAGAAGATACGCAGTATTTT. It codes for CASGEDTQYF.

CDR3 sequence (DNA): TGTGCCAGCAGCCAAGAAACTAGCGGGTCCTACAATGAGCAGTTCTTC. Amino acids: CASSQETSGSYNEQFF. This rearrangement joins TRBV4-2 to TRBJ2-1, with TRBD2 matching over 9 bases. This CDR3 is built from 16 residues. Germline trimming cut 0 bases from V and 1 base from J; bases unmatched to any gene: 1. Germline assignment: CDR1 LGHNA and CDR2 YNFKEQ.

This chain connects TRBV19 to TRBJ1-2, with a possible D match to TRBD1 (6 bases). The CDR3 extends over 15 amino acids. Germline CDR1 reads LNHDA; CDR2 reads SQIVND (reference sequence). V was pared by 4 bases and J by 1 base, with 13 bases between. CDR3 DNA: TGTGCCAGTAGTACCCCTTTACAGGGTAACTATGGCTACACCTTC. Amino acids: CASSTPLQGNYGYTF.

The rearrangement links TRBV28 to TRBJ1-2; 8 nucleotides agree with TRBD1. Unmatched junction bases numbered 6, after V lost 2 bases and J lost 4 bases. Germline loops: CDR1 MDHEN, CDR2 SYDVKM. This CDR3 is 15 amino acids long. CDR3 protein: CASSLGPGTGYGYTF. The CDR3 bases are TGTGCCAGCAGTTTAGGTCCCGGGACAGGCTATGGCTACACCTTC.

The rearrangement links TRBV5-1 to TRBJ1-3, with 9 bases fitting TRBD1. Germline CDR1 SGHRS, CDR2 YFSETQ. There are 18 residues in the CDR3. The V segment lost 1 base and the J segment 3 bases; nucleotides outside the gene matches: 11. This chain's CDR3 is CASSLPTRLTGGGNTIYF. CDR3 in DNA: TGCGCCAGCAGCTTGCCCACCCGTTTGACAGGGGGTGGAAACACCATATATTTT. The variable domain in full, with the rest retrieved from reference TRBV5-1 and TRBJ1-3, is KAGVTQTPRYLIKTRGQQVTLSCSPISGHRSVSWYQQTPGQGLQFLFEYFSETQRNKGNFPGRFSGRQFSNSRSEMNVSTLELGDSALYLCASSLPTRLTGGGNTIYFGEGSWLTVV.

The rearrangement links TRBV3-1 (or the pseudogene TRBV3-2) to TRBJ1-5, with 7 bases matching TRBD1. The germline V gene encodes CDR1 LGHDT and CDR2 YNNKEL (reference sequence). The junction had 2 bases not matched to a gene; V was cut back by 1 base and J by 5 bases. The CDR3 sequence is 14 residues long. The CDR3: CASSQGQGYQPQHF. The CDR3 DNA reads as TGTGCCAGCAGCCAAGGACAGGGTTATCAGCCCCAGCATTTT.

This clone occurred once. The chain carries TRBV7-2 and TRBJ2-5; 9 bases match TRBD2. Unmatched junction bases numbered 4, after V lost 1 base and J lost 4 bases. The CDR3 sequence is 15 residues long. Germline CDR1 is SGHTA and CDR2 is FQGNSA. Written as DNA, the CDR3 is TGTGCCAGCAGCTTAGAAGGGACTAGCCTAGAGACCCAGTACTTC. This encodes CASSLEGTSLETQYF.

The rearrangement uses TRBV10-3 and TRBJ1-4, with 8 bases aligning to TRBD1. V shed 6 bases and J 3 bases; nucleotides not matched to a gene: 0. This CDR3 is built from 13 residues. The germline CDR1 and CDR2 sequences are ENHRY and SYGVKD. The CDR3 region has the DNA TGTGCCATCAGGGGACAGGCTAATGAAAAACTGTTTTTT. As protein: CAIRGQANEKLFF.

The chain carries TRBV19 and TRBJ1-1; tentative D call: TRBD1 (6 bases). Trimming removed 5 bases at V and 6 bases at J, with 16 bases between. Germline V gives CDR1 LNHDA, CDR2 SQIVND (reference sequence). The CDR3 is 14 amino acids. The chain's CDR3 is CASSLQGVGPEAFF. CDR3 nucleotides: TGTGCCAGTAGTCTACAGGGAGTCGGGCCTGAAGCTTTCTTT.

This chain's CDR3 is CASSPRLAGGTGYEQYF. CDR3 sequence (DNA): TGCGCCAGCAGTCCTCGACTAGCGGGAGGGACCGGGTACGAGCAGTACTTC. This chain links TRBV4-1 with TRBJ2-7; 14 bases fit TRBD2. The V segment lost 6 bases and the J segment 4 bases; nucleotides outside the gene matches: 11. Germline CDR1 is MGHRA and CDR2 is YSYEKL. The CDR3 runs 17 residues.

The chain uses TRBV6-6 and TRBJ1-5, with 7 positions matching TRBD1. The CDR3 is 16 amino acids. The germline CDR1 and CDR2 sequences are MNHNY and SVGAGI (reference sequence). V was clipped by 8 bases and J by 0 bases; unmatched bases: 10. CDR3 nucleotide sequence: TGTGCCAGCGGGATCGGGACAGCCATTAGCAATCAGCCCCAGCATTTT. Protein sequence: CASGIGTAISNQPQHF.

The rearrangement links TRBV5-1 to TRBJ2-2, with 9 bases fitting TRBD1. The trim removed 4 bases at V and 7 bases at J, leaving 5 bases unmatched. Germline V gene lookup returns CDR1 SGHRS and CDR2 YFSETQ. The CDR3 totals 14 residues. CDR3 sequence (DNA): TGCGCCAGCAGCCCCGGGACAGGGATCGGGGAGCTGTTTTTT. It specifies CASSPGTGIGELFF.

The rearrangement joins TRBV9 to TRBJ2-1; maybe TRBD2 (5 bases). The CDR3 extends over 15 amino acids. Germline lookup yields CDR1 SGDLS and CDR2 YYNGEE. V was clipped by 4 bases and J by 5 bases, with 16 bases between them. CDR3: CASSRLGVNHNEQFF. CDR3 in DNA: TGTGCCAGCAGCCGACTCGGGGTGAACCACAATGAGCAGTTCTTC.

The chain couples TRBV7-3 to TRBJ2-7; TRBD1 might be the D (5 bases). The germline V gene encodes CDR1 SGHTA and CDR2 FQGTGA. This CDR3 region has 14 residues. V was pared by 4 bases and J by 3 bases, with 13 bases between. CDR3: CASSSGPGGYEQYF. CDR3 nucleotides: TGTGCCAGCAGCTCAGGGCCCGGTGGCTACGAGCAGTACTTC.

This chain links TRBV5-8 with TRBJ2-7; TRBD1 agrees at 7 bases. V shed 4 bases and J 1 base; nucleotides not matched to a gene: 8. CDR1 and CDR2 (germline): SGHTS, YDEGEE. The CDR3 consists of 15 residues. CDR3 nucleotides: TGTGCCAGCAGCCGACAGGGAACTTCTTCCTACGAGCAGTACTTC. Translated: CASSRQGTSSYEQYF. Full variable domain (outside the CDR3, taken from reference TRBV5-8 and TRBJ2-7): EAGVTQSPTHLIKTRGQQATLRCSPISGHTSVYWYQQALGLGLQFLLWYDEGEERNRGNFPPRFSGRQFPNYSSELNVNALELEDSALYLCASSRQGTSSYEQYFGPGTRLTVT.

This chain uses TRBV2 with TRBJ1-2; TRBD1 agrees at 8 bases. With V trimmed by 9 bases and J by 9 bases, 9 bases remained unmatched. Germline values: CDR1 SNHLY, CDR2 FYNNEI. The CDR3 runs to 12 residues. DNA for the CDR3: TGTGCCAGGTGGACTGGACAGGGAAGCTACACCTTC. It specifies CARWTGQGSYTF.

CDR3 sequence: CASSWGKDTEAFF. The CDR3 DNA sequence: TGTGCCAGCAGCTGGGGCAAAGACACTGAAGCTTTCTTT. The chain has TRBV7-9 and TRBJ1-1; D is possibly TRBD1 (5 bases). This CDR3 has 13 amino acids. V lost 4 bases, J lost 3 bases, and 9 bases lay in between. Per germline, CDR1 SEHNR and CDR2 FQNEAQ (reference sequence).

J is TRBJ1-2 and V is TRBV30; D is undetermined. Trimming pared 4 bases from V and 0 bases from J, leaving 12 bases between. CDR3 length: 14 amino acids. The germline V gene encodes CDR1 GTSNPN and CDR2 SVGIG (reference sequence). The CDR3 DNA follows: TGTGCCTGGACCGTAGGGAGACCTAACTATGGCTACACCTTC. Amino acids: CAWTVGRPNYGYTF.

The V call is TRBV7-6, the J call TRBJ1-1; possibly TRBD1 for D (5 bases). The V and J ends lost 5 bases and 7 bases respectively, with 20 bases between them. Per germline, CDR1 SGHVS and CDR2 FNYEAQ. CDR3 length equals 15 residues. CDR3 in DNA: TGTGCCAGCAGCCCGCAGGGTGGAAACTTGGGTGAAGCTTTCTTT. This sequence encodes CASSPQGGNLGEAFF.

This clone was recorded once. The genes are TRBV6-6 and TRBJ1-1; D is uncertain. The CDR3 extends over 13 amino acids. The germline CDR1 and CDR2 sequences are MNHNY and SVGAGI (reference sequence). The V and J ends lost 2 bases and 5 bases respectively, with 9 bases between them. The CDR3 spells CASSYGSGTEAFF. The CDR3 DNA follows: TGTGCCAGCAGTTACGGGTCGGGGACTGAAGCTTTCTTT.

A single count supports this clone. The chain links TRBV10-3 to TRBJ2-3; 9 nucleotides align to TRBD2. The CDR3 loop spans 15 amino acids. Germline trimming cut 2 bases from V and 3 bases from J; bases unmatched to any gene: 3. Germline lookup yields CDR1 ENHRY and CDR2 SYGVKD. CDR3 region: CAISESSGRTDTQYF. CDR3 coding DNA: TGTGCCATCAGTGAGAGTAGCGGGAGAACAGATACGCAGTATTTT.

The chain couples TRBV7-9 to TRBJ2-4; possible D gene TRBD2, 5 bases. V was cut by 1 base and J by 1 base, with 11 bases left in between. This CDR3 is 16 amino acids long. CDR1 is SEHNR and CDR2 is FQNEAQ in the germline V gene (reference sequence). The CDR3 sequence: CASSLGVGGAKNIQYF. CDR3 nucleotide sequence: TGTGCCAGCAGCTTAGGCGTGGGCGGGGCCAAAAACATTCAGTACTTC.

This chain connects TRBV5-1 to TRBJ1-2, with 7 bases lining up with TRBD1. The germline V gene encodes CDR1 SGHRS and CDR2 YFSETQ. After removal of 4 bases from V and 0 bases from J, the junction contained 15 bases not matched to a gene. This CDR3 region has 18 residues. The CDR3 is CASSLSPYRGRANYGYTF. Here the CDR3 DNA reads TGCGCCAGCAGCCTTTCCCCCTACAGGGGCCGAGCTAACTATGGCTACACCTTC.

The gene calls are TRBV6-5 and TRBJ1-6; 9 bases are a match to TRBD1. The CDR3 is 15 amino acids. Germline V CDR1 and CDR2: MNHEY, SVGAGI. Unmatched junction bases numbered 6, after V lost 5 bases and J lost 7 bases. The CDR3 spells CASSKGQGFNSPLHF. The CDR3 nucleotides are TGTGCCAGCAGTAAGGGACAGGGCTTCAATTCACCCCTCCACTTT.

The chain has TRBV5-4 and TRBJ1-1; D ambiguous. The germline CDR1 and CDR2 sequences are SGHNT and YYREEE (reference sequence). This CDR3 has 14 residues. V was clipped by 1 base and J by 5 bases, with 12 bases between them. The CDR3 coding sequence is TGTGCCAGCAGCTTGTGGTCAGGTGGGACTGAAGCTTTCTTT. Its translation is CASSLWSGGTEAFF.

Comments on this clone: Other DNA sequences in this sample translate to the same CDR3. The chain carries TRBV5-1 and TRBJ1-5, with 7 nucleotides matching TRBD1. CDR1 is SGHRS and CDR2 is YFSETQ in the germline V gene. V was clipped by 3 bases and J by 3 bases; unmatched bases: 3. The CDR3 spans 14 residues. The CDR3 nucleotides read TGCGCCAGCAGCTCGGGACAGCCCAATCAGCCCCAGCATTTT. As protein: CASSSGQPNQPQHF.